Listed below are T cell receptor beta chains from one sample, sequenced in a study of CD8 T cells in ankylosing spondylitis. TCRdb reanalysed the 5' RACE reads using MiXCR and keeps one entry per CDR3 protein. The table shows some 140,000 distinct CDR3 sequences, with approximately 7.3% occurring only once. Sequencing was performed on blood, either unsorted or a sorted T cell fraction (not recorded which). The receptors stem from a female donor with ankylosing spondylitis or in good health (not recorded which). Both conserved end residues are part of each CDR3. A D gene is named only where the DNA matches it firmly. For some rows the clone size is stated as once, few or many, or as a class when expanded; others skip it.

CDR3 protein | CDR3 DNA | clone size | D gene | J gene | V gene
CSASSGAAYEQYF | TGCAGTGCTAGCTCGGGGGCAGCCTACGAGCAGTACTTC | . | . | TRBJ2-7 | TRBV20-1
CTSRRTHLNTGELFF | TGTACCAGCAGACGGACTCACCTTAACACCGGGGAGCTGTTTTTT | . | . | TRBJ2-2 | TRBV6-1
CSARDLRTRNTEAFF | TGCAGTGCTAGAGATTTGAGGACAAGGAACACTGAAGCTTTCTTT | many | . | TRBJ1-1 | TRBV20-1
CASSAGQGTYGYTF | TGTGCCAGCAGTGCTGGACAGGGGACCTATGGCTACACCTTC | many | TRBD1 | TRBJ1-2 | TRBV25-1
CASSSELAGALLTRQYF | TGTGCCAGCAGCTCCGAACTAGCGGGGGCTCTACTTACGAGGCAGTACTTC | . | TRBD2 | TRBJ2-7 | TRBV7-2
CASRRSSENGYTF | TGTGCCAGCAGACGATCGAGTGAAAATGGCTACACCTTC | many | . | TRBJ1-2 | TRBV6-1
CSALSGGSGNTIYF | TGCAGTGCTCTATCCGGGGGATCCGGAAACACCATATATTTT | many | . | TRBJ1-3 | TRBV20-1
CASSPGRFTDTQYF | TGTGCCAGCAGCCCGGGACGGTTCACAGATACGCAGTATTTT | many | . | TRBJ2-3 | TRBV28
CASSYTGGPSYEQYF | TGTGCCAGCAGTTACACCGGGGGACCATCCTACGAGCAGTACTTC | many | . | TRBJ2-7 | TRBV6-5
CASRLAGVLAKNIQYF | TGTGCCAGCAGACTAGCGGGGGTCCTAGCCAAAAACATTCAGTACTTC | many | TRBD2 | TRBJ2-4 | TRBV28
CASSLAETGRSYGYTF | TGCGCCAGCAGCTTGGCCGAGACAGGCCGGAGCTATGGCTACACCTTC | many | . | TRBJ1-2 | TRBV5-1
CSATLTGLGQNSPLHF | TGCAGTGCTACACTGACAGGATTAGGGCAGAATTCACCCCTCCACTTT | many | . | TRBJ1-6 | TRBV20-1
CASSPDQSDEQYF | TGTGCCAGCAGTCCCGACCAGTCCGACGAGCAGTACTTC | many | . | TRBJ2-7 | TRBV12-3/TRBV12-4
CASSQDRDREAFF | TGCGCCAGCAGCCAAGACCGGGACAGGGAAGCTTTCTTT | many | TRBD1 | TRBJ1-1 | TRBV5-1
CASSIIGSTDTQYF | TGTGCCAGTAGTATAATCGGCTCCACAGATACGCAGTATTTT | many | . | TRBJ2-3 | TRBV19